The entry below describes one TCR beta chain. The repertoire was sequenced with immunoSEQ multiplex PCR; TCRdb's copy has only in-frame clones and lacks some. The sample carries roughly 410,000 clones, approximately 90% recorded once. The data are from a study of blood T cell repertoires in COVID-19. Enrolled during active infection, Seattle patients were then followed longitudinally. The TCR sequence derives from a woman aged 35 to 49 with COVID-19, enrolled during active disease. What was sequenced was peripheral blood.

CDR3 coding DNA: TGTGCCATCAGACTAGCGGGGGGCTACAACACCGGGGAGCTGTTTTTT. Its protein is CAIRLAGGYNTGELFF. The chain couples TRBV10-3 to TRBJ2-2; the match to TRBD2 covers 12 bases. Germline loops: CDR1 ENHRY, CDR2 SYGVKD. CDR3 size: 16 residues. With 6 bases clipped from V and 2 bases from J, the junction kept 4 bases outside the gene matches.